The 25 T cell receptor beta chains listed next were all sequenced from one sample in a study of T cells after posttransplantation cyclophosphamide. Busulfan-fludarabine conditioning, marrow transplant, and cyclophosphamide on days +3 and +4 were administered. Assay used: immunoSEQ multiplex PCR; TCRdb lists only in-frame clones, some missing. The table shows under 20,000 clones, with 74% occurring only once. The source material was PBMCs, sampled after an allogeneic stem cell transplant with post-transplant cyclophosphamide. The origin of the receptors is a male patient in his thirties who received an allogeneic stem cell transplant from a related donor, was CMV-positive, and had acute GVHD only. The graft donor may be the source of some T cells.

The V call is TRBV19, the J call TRBJ2-7; 12 nucleotides match TRBD1. The CDR3 contains 15 residues. J lost 7 bases, V lost 5 bases, and 9 bases had no gene match. Germline-derived CDR1 and CDR2 are LNHDA and SQIVND (reference sequence). CDR3 coding DNA: TGTGCCAGTAGTTCACCGGGACAGGGGGCTGGGGAGCAGTACTTC. Translated, it gives CASSSPGQGAGEQYF.

The chain recombines TRBV7-6 with TRBJ2-5; D perhaps matches TRBD2 (5 bases). The CDR3 loop spans 12 amino acids. Germline-derived CDR1 and CDR2 are SGHVS and FNYEAQ. Trimming removed 2 bases from V and 4 bases from J, with 5 bases in between. CDR3 DNA: TGTGCCAGCAGCTTACGGGGAGAGACCCAGTACTTC. This codes for CASSLRGETQYF.

This clone was counted between two and nine times. This chain joins TRBV6-6 and TRBJ1-2; 9 bases agree with TRBD1. Germline V gene data show CDR1 as MNHNY and CDR2 as SVGAGI (reference sequence). With 6 bases clipped from V and 6 bases from J, the junction kept 5 bases outside the gene matches. The CDR3 covers 13 residues. In nucleotides, the CDR3 is TGTGCCAGCAGCCCGGGACAGGGAAATGGCTACACCTTC. This encodes CASSPGQGNGYTF.

The chain recombines TRBV5-4 with TRBJ1-1, with unresolved D. There are 16 residues in the CDR3. Germline V lookup: CDR1 SGHNT, CDR2 YYREEE (reference sequence). V was clipped by 0 bases and J by 3 bases, with 15 bases between them. CDR3 in amino acids: CASSLAMVEMDTEAFF. The DNA of the CDR3 is TGTGCCAGCAGCTTGGCCATGGTGGAGATGGACACTGAAGCTTTCTTT.

The chain uses TRBV6-6 and TRBJ1-2, with 12 bases lining up with TRBD1. This CDR3 comprises 14 residues. CDR1 is MNHNY and CDR2 is SVGAGI in the germline V gene (reference sequence). V lost 6 bases and J lost 6; bases outside the gene matches: 5. The CDR3 reads CASRGTGGVHGYTF. The DNA for the CDR3 is TGTGCCAGCAGAGGGACAGGGGGCGTCCATGGCTACACCTTC.

The chain links TRBV9 to TRBJ2-3; TRBD1 matches 7 bases. From germline, CDR1 is SGDLS and CDR2 YYNGEE. The V and J ends lost 2 bases and 1 base, in that order; junction bases with no gene match: 4. This CDR3 comprises 15 residues. The CDR3 DNA is TGTGCCAGCAGCGTTAACAGGGGACGCACAGATACGCAGTATTTT. Protein product: CASSVNRGRTDTQYF.

The gene calls are TRBV5-5 and TRBJ2-5; 8 bases are shared with TRBD2. Germline assignment: CDR1 SGHKS and CDR2 YYEKEE (reference sequence). The CDR3 extends over 14 amino acids. V shed 4 bases, J shed 1 base, and the junction held 3 bases outside the gene matches. CDR3 loop: CASSLGTSQETQYF. CDR3 DNA: TGTGCCAGCAGCCTAGGGACTAGCCAAGAGACCCAGTACTTC. Full variable domain (missing parts from reference TRBV5-5 and TRBJ2-5): DAGVTQSPTHLIKTRGQQVTLRCSPISGHKSVSWYQQVLGQGPQFIFQYYEKEERGRGNFPDRFSARQFPNYSSELNVNALLLGDSALYLCASSLGTSQETQYFGPGTRLLVL.

The CDR3 nucleotides are TGTGCCAGCAGCTTGTCACAGACCAACACTGAAGCTTTCTTT. This encodes CASSLSQTNTEAFF. This rearrangement joins TRBV7-9 to TRBJ1-1, with no clear D. The V gene's germline CDR1 is SEHNR and CDR2 FQNEAQ (reference sequence). The CDR3 is 14 residues long. V dropped 3 bases and J dropped 2 bases, with 10 bases sitting between them. The full variable domain, rest sourced from reference TRBV7-9 and TRBJ1-1, is DTGVSQNPRHKITKRGQNVTFRCDPISEHNRLYWYRQTLGQGPEFLTYFQNEAQLEKSRLLSDRFSAERPKGSFSTLEIQRTEQGDSAMYLCASSLSQTNTEAFFGQGTRLTVV.

The V call is TRBV4-3, the J call TRBJ2-7; D unresolved. CDR1 and CDR2 (germline): LGHNA, YSLEER. V lost 0 bases and J 4 bases, leaving 13 bases between the germline ends. This CDR3 contains 15 residues. CDR3 nucleotides: TGCGCCAGCAGCCAAGATAAGGCAGGTTATTACGAGCAGTACTTC. Encoded protein: CASSQDKAGYYEQYF.

The chain carries TRBV7-3 and TRBJ2-1; 9 bases map to TRBD2. The CDR3 length is 15 residues. The V segment lost 3 bases and the J segment 4 bases; nucleotides outside the gene matches: 4. The V gene's germline CDR1 is SGHTA and CDR2 FQGTGA. The CDR3 DNA reads TGTGCCAGCAGCTTGGCGGGGGGGCCATACAATGAGCAGTTCTTC. This translates into CASSLAGGPYNEQFF.

This chain joins TRBV5-8 and TRBJ2-4, with TRBD2 matching 8 bases. Germline CDR1 SGHTS, CDR2 YDEGEE. Unmatched junction bases numbered 10, after V lost 0 bases and J lost 8 bases. The CDR3 extends over 16 amino acids. CDR3: CASSLGGPGREDIQYF. The CDR3 bases are TGTGCCAGCAGCTTGGGTGGCCCCGGGAGGGAGGACATTCAGTACTTC.

The gene calls are TRBV4-3 and TRBJ2-7; TRBD2 agrees at 8 bases. This CDR3 spans 17 amino acids. V trimming: 0 bases; J trimming: 4 bases; junction bases outside the gene matches: 11. Germline V gene lookup returns CDR1 LGHNA and CDR2 YSLEER. The CDR3 spells CASSQERRGAYDYEQYF. DNA of the CDR3: TGCGCCAGCAGCCAAGAACGGCGGGGGGCTTATGATTACGAGCAGTACTTC.

The gene calls are TRBV19 and TRBJ2-7, with 7 bases identical to TRBD1. In germline, CDR1 is LNHDA, CDR2 SQIVND (reference sequence). The V segment lost 4 bases and the J segment 3 bases; nucleotides outside the gene matches: 6. There are 14 residues in the CDR3. CDR3 residues: CASSTPGQNYEQYF. DNA of the CDR3: TGTGCCAGTAGTACCCCGGGACAGAACTACGAGCAGTACTTC.

This clone was recorded a few times. The CDR3 is CASSYKAAGCTF. CDR3 nucleotide sequence: TGTGCCAGCAGTTACAAGGCAGCCGGGTGCACCTTC. This chain connects TRBV6-5 to TRBJ1-2; no clear D. This CDR3 is 12 amino acids long. Germline CDR1 and CDR2: MNHEY and SVGAGI. The ends were cut back, 2 bases at V and 13 bases at J, with 14 bases in the middle.

The gene calls are TRBV6-5 and TRBJ1-5, with 7 bases identical to TRBD1. The CDR3 extends over 15 amino acids. The germline gives CDR1 MNHEY, CDR2 SVGAGI. J was trimmed by 4 bases and V by 6 bases; bases with no gene match: 9. CDR3 DNA: TGTGCCAGCAGCCCCGGGACAGCTTGGAATCAGCCCCAGCATTTT. Translation: CASSPGTAWNQPQHF.

This chain connects TRBV19 to TRBJ1-1, with 8 nucleotides matching TRBD1. The CDR3 consists of 14 residues. With V trimmed by 3 bases and J by 3 bases, 3 bases remained unmatched. Germline CDR1 reads LNHDA; CDR2 reads SQIVND (reference sequence). The CDR3 loop reads CASSMDRVHTEAFF. The CDR3 DNA follows: TGTGCCAGTAGTATGGACAGGGTCCACACTGAAGCTTTCTTT.

This rearrangement joins TRBV6-5 to TRBJ2-5, with 8 nucleotides matching TRBD2. The CDR3 extends over 14 amino acids. J gave up 2 bases and V 7 bases, and 6 bases lay outside the gene matches. Germline CDR1 MNHEY, CDR2 SVGAGI. The CDR3 reads CASIGGTRQETQYF. CDR3 DNA: TGTGCCAGCATAGGCGGGACTAGGCAAGAGACCCAGTACTTC.

The rearrangement uses TRBV27 and TRBJ1-3, with D uncertain. CDR1 MNHEY and CDR2 SMNVEV come from the germline V gene (reference sequence). The CDR3 has 12 residues. Trimming shortened V by 6 bases and J by 4 bases, and 7 bases separated the two germline ends. CDR3 nucleotide sequence: TGTGCCAGCAGAAGTACAGGAAACACCATATATTTT. It encodes CASRSTGNTIYF.

V is TRBV6-6 and J is TRBJ2-5; 8 bases map to TRBD1. The CDR3 sequence is 13 residues long. Germline-derived CDR1 and CDR2 are MNHNY and SVGAGI (reference sequence). The V and J ends lost 6 bases and 2 bases, in that order; junction bases with no gene match: 2. The CDR3 nucleotides read TGTGCCAGCAGGACAGGGGCTCAAGAGACCCAGTACTTC. Translation: CASRTGAQETQYF.

The chain joins TRBV28 to TRBJ1-3; D is uncertain. This CDR3 region has 15 residues. Per the germline V gene, CDR1 is MDHEN and CDR2 is SYDVKM. V was trimmed by 1 base and J by 0 bases, leaving 7 bases between them. The CDR3 nucleotides read TGTGCCAGCAGTTTATCACACCGCTCTGGAAACACCATATATTTT. This translates into CASSLSHRSGNTIYF. Full variable domain (remainder filled in from reference TRBV28 and TRBJ1-3): DVKVTQSSRYLVKRTGEKVFLECVQDMDHENMFWYRQDPGLGLRLIYFSYDVKMKEKGDIPEGYSVSREKKERFSLILESASTNQTSMYLCASSLSHRSGNTIYFGEGSWLTVV.

The CDR3 region is CASSLSRTISEQYF. The CDR3, as DNA: TGTGCCAGCAGCTTATCCCGGACAATTTCCGAGCAGTACTTC. The chain has TRBV11-2 and TRBJ2-7; weak D call: TRBD1 (5 bases). CDR3 length: 14 amino acids. With 2 bases removed from V and 6 bases from J, the gap between germline ends came to 14 bases. The germline V gene encodes CDR1 SGHAT and CDR2 FQNNGV. The complete variable domain, with remaining parts taken from reference TRBV11-2 and TRBJ2-7, reads EAGVAQSPRYKIIEKRQSVAFWCNPISGHATLYWYQQILGQGPKLLIQFQNNGVVDDSQLPKDRFSAERLKGVDSTLKIQPAKLEDSAVYLCASSLSRTISEQYFGPGTRLTVT.

The V gene is TRBV7-8, the J gene TRBJ1-4; 9 bases match TRBD1. Germline V lookup: CDR1 SGHVS, CDR2 FQNEAQ. V lost 3 bases to trimming and J lost 16 bases; unmatched junction nucleotides: 12. The CDR3 covers 14 residues. CDR3 amino acids: CASSFRDRALLWFF. As DNA, the CDR3 is TGTGCCAGCAGCTTTCGGGACAGGGCCCTTCTTTGGTTTTTT.

The J gene is TRBJ1-2, the V gene TRBV7-6; 8 bases are shared with TRBD1. Germline CDR1 is SGHVS and CDR2 is FNYEAQ. The CDR3 runs 15 residues. Losses at the gene ends were 5 bases for V and 6 bases for J; bases not matched to a gene: 11. CDR3 sequence reads: CASSPGQAPRDGYTF. CDR3 in DNA: TGTGCCAGCAGCCCGGGACAGGCCCCAAGGGATGGCTACACCTTC.

The genes are TRBV13 and TRBJ2-7, with a weak D call TRBD1 (6 bases). Germline V gene lookup returns CDR1 PRHDT and CDR2 FYEKMQ (reference sequence). The CDR3 extends over 14 amino acids. The germline V and J ends were trimmed by 0 bases and 2 bases, with 8 bases remaining between them. CDR3 region: CASSLGGTTYEQYF. CDR3 nucleotides: TGTGCCAGCAGCTTAGGGGGGACAACCTACGAGCAGTACTTC.

J is TRBJ1-2 and V is TRBV6-5, with a weak D call TRBD1 (6 bases). The germline V and J ends were trimmed by 6 bases and 5 bases, with 16 bases remaining between them. The CDR3 is 14 amino acids. Per germline, CDR1 MNHEY and CDR2 SVGAGI. This CDR3 reads CASRSGGAGYGYTF. In DNA, the CDR3 is TGTGCCAGCAGATCGGGGGGCGCCGGGTATGGCTACACCTTC.